The rows below give T cell receptor beta chains drawn from one sample of a study of radiation and T cells in renal cell carcinoma. The assay was immunoSEQ multiplex PCR, and TCRdb's table has in-frame clones only and misses some. The sample has over 85,000 clones; around four fifths are singletons. This specimen was blood, taken from a patient whose treatment included radiotherapy and nephrectomy. These receptors were obtained from a man in his fifties or sixties with renal cell carcinoma. Each CDR3 is given with its conserved first and last residue. The D gene is left open where the match is weak. The size of a clone is reported for some rows only, either as once, few or many, or as a class for expanded clones.

TRBD1	16	once	TRBV5-1	TRBJ2-6	CASSSQGAAGANVLTF	TGCGCCAGCAGCTCGCAGGGGGCCGCTGGGGCCAACGTCCTGACTTTC
TRBD1	17	NA	TRBV5-1	TRBJ1-2	CASSPGQGDWANYGYTF	TGCGCCAGCAGCCCGGGACAGGGGGATTGGGCTAACTATGGCTACACCTTC
NA	13	NA	TRBV7-6	TRBJ2-3	CASSFTRTDTQYF	TGTGCCAGCAGCTTCACTAGGACAGATACGCAGTATTTT
NA	15	NA	TRBV11-1	TRBJ2-2	CASSNTGSNTGELFF	TGTGCCAGCAGCAATACAGGATCGAACACCGGGGAGCTGTTTTTT
TRBD1	14	NA	TRBV19	TRBJ1-1	CASSPYTGDTEAFF	TGTGCCAGTAGTCCATACACAGGGGACACTGAAGCTTTCTTT
NA	11	NA	TRBV29-1	TRBJ2-7	CSVRPGDEQYF	TGCAGCGTTCGCCCGGGCGACGAGCAGTACTTC
NA	14	NA	TRBV5-1	TRBJ2-3	CASSLVDSTDTQYF	TGCGCCAGCAGCTTGGTTGATTCCACAGATACGCAGTATTTT
NA	15	NA	TRBV4-2	TRBJ2-7	CASSQDLRGSYEQYF	TGTGCCAGCAGCCAAGATTTAAGGGGTTCCTACGAGCAGTACTTC
NA	16	NA	TRBV10-3	TRBJ1-3	CAISAGAFSAGNTIYF	TGTGCCATCAGTGCGGGGGCCTTCTCGGCTGGAAACACCATATATTTT
TRBD2	17	NA	TRBV4-2	TRBJ2-3	CASSHLPSGRDTDTQYF	TGTGCCAGCAGCCACCTCCCTAGCGGGAGGGACACAGATACGCAGTATTTT